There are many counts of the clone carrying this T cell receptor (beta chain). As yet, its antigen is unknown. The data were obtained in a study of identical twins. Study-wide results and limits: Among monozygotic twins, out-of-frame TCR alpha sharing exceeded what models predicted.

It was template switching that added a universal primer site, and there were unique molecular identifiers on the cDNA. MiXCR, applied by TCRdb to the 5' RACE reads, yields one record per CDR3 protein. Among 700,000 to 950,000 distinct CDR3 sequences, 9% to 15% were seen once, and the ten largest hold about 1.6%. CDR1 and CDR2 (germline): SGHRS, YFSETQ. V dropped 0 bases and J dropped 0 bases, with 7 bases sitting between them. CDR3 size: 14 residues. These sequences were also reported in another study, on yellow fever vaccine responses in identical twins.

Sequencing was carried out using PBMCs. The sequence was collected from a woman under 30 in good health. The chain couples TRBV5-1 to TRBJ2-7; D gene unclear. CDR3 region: CASSLGQASYEQYF. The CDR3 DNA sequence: TGCGCCAGCAGCTTGGGGCAGGCCTCCTACGAGCAGTACTTC.